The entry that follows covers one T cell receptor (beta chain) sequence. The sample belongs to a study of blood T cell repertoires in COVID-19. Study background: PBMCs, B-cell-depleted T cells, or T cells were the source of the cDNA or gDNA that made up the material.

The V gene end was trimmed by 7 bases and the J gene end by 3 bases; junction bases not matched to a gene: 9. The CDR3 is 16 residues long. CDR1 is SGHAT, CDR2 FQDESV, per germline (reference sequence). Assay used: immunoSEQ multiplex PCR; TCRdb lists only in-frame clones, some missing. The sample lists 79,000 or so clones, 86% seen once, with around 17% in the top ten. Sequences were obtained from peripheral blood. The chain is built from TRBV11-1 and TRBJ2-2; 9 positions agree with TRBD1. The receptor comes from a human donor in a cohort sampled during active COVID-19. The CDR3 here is CASTPYRGPDTGELFF. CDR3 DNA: TGTGCCAGCACGCCGTACAGGGGGCCGGACACCGGGGAGCTGTTTTTT.